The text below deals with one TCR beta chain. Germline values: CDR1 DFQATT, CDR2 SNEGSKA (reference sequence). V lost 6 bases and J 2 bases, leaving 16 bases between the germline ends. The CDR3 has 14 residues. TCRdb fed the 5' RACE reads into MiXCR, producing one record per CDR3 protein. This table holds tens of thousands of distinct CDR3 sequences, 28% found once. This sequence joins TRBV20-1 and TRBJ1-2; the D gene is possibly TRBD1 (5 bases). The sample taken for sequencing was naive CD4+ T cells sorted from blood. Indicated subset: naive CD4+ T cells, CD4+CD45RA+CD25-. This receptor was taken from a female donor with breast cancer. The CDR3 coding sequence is TGCAGTGCCAGTCCCGGGACTCAAAACTATGGCTACACCTTC. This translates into CSASPGTQNYGYTF.